This is a list of T cell receptor beta chains from one sample in a study of cytomegalovirus exposure and HLA in healthy donors. The protocol was immunoSEQ multiplex PCR, while the TCRdb copy is restricted to in-frame clones and leaves out a portion. The sample table includes 100,000 to 150,000 clones. What was sequenced was PBMCs. Source of these receptors: a woman aged 40 to 50 in good health and CMV-seropositive. The CDR3 runs from the conserved cysteine through the conserved F or W. D genes are given only for firm matches.

TRBV7-3	16	TRBJ2-2	TRBD1	TGTGCCAGCAGCCAGGGGACAGGGGGCATTACCGGGGAGCTGTTTTTT	CASSQGTGGITGELFF
TRBV19	15	TRBJ2-7	-	TGTGCCAGTAGTTCTCAGCCGGGACACGGATACGAGCAGTACTTC	CASSSQPGHGYEQYF
TRBV5-1	15	TRBJ2-7	TRBD1	TGCGCCAGCAGCCTGGAGGGACAGGGGACCTACGAGCAGTACTTC	CASSLEGQGTYEQYF
TRBV27	19	TRBJ2-7	TRBD2	TGTGCCAGCAGTTCCCGGACCGGACTAGCGGGAGCCTTCTCCTACGAGCAGTACTTC	CASSSRTGLAGAFSYEQYF
TRBV11-2	17	TRBJ2-3	-	TGTGCCAGCAGCTCCCGGAGGGGCGGGATAGCGGCGGATACGCAGTATTTT	CASSSRRGGIAADTQYF
TRBV12-5	14	TRBJ2-3	-	TGTGCTAGTGTTCCGGACACAGGCACAGATACGCAGTATTTT	CASVPDTGTDTQYF
TRBV15	12	TRBJ1-2	-	TGTGCCACCAGCAGAGGAGACTATGGCTACACCTTC	CATSRGDYGYTF
TRBV6-1	15	TRBJ1-5	-	TGTGCCAGCAGTGCAACAGGGAATAAAGATCAGCCCCAGCATTTT	CASSATGNKDQPQHF
TRBV19	19	TRBJ2-2	TRBD1	TGTGCCAGTAGTATCCGGGACAGGGCGATTAACAGACACACCGGGGAGCTGTTTTTT	CASSIRDRAINRHTGELFF
TRBV6-7	14	TRBJ1-5	-	TGTGCCAGCAGCCACCGACAGGATTATCAGCCCCAGCATTTT	CASSHRQDYQPQHF
TRBV2	15	TRBJ1-1	TRBD1	TGTGCCAGCAGAGATCCGGGACAGTTGGACACTGAAGCTTTCTTT	CASRDPGQLDTEAFF
TRBV6-1	18	TRBJ1-1	TRBD1	TGTGCCAGCAGTGGATACAGGGGGCGCCGGGGCATGAACACTGAAGCTTTCTTT	CASSGYRGRRGMNTEAFF
TRBV5-1	16	TRBJ1-1	TRBD1	TGCGCCAGCAGCATGGGACAGTCAACCCAGAACACTGAAGCTTTCTTT	CASSMGQSTQNTEAFF
TRBV5-4	15	TRBJ2-6	-	TGTGCTTGGGGATCTGGGGACTTTGGGGCCAACGTCTTGACTTTC	CAWGSGDFGANVLTF
TRBV5-1	14	TRBJ2-7	-	TGCGCCAGCAGCTATATAACGGGTCCCCACGAGCAGTACTTC	CASSYITGPHEQYF
TRBV9	15	TRBJ2-1	TRBD1	TGTGCCAGCGGGGGAAGGACAGGGGATGTCAATGAGCAGTTCTTC	CASGGRTGDVNEQFF
TRBV27	14	TRBJ1-1	-	TGTGCCAGCAGTTTATCGCTAACAGGGAATTTTGCTTTCTTT	CASSLSLTGNFAFF
TRBV28	15	TRBJ2-3	-	TGTGCCAGCAGTGTCACAGGGATGGGCGCAGATACGCAGTATTTT	CASSVTGMGADTQYF
TRBV5-1	17	TRBJ2-2	TRBD2	TGCGCCAGCAGCTTGGCCGGGCTAGCGGGAGCCACCGGGGAGCTGTTTTTT	CASSLAGLAGATGELFF
TRBV11-3	17	TRBJ2-2	-	TGTGCCAGCAGCTTAGATCCAGGGTCTTCGGGCACCGGGGAGCTGTTTTTT	CASSLDPGSSGTGELFF
TRBV7-2	15	TRBJ2-7	TRBD2	TGTGCCAGCAGCTTAACTCTAGCGGGAACGTACGAGCAGTACTTC	CASSLTLAGTYEQYF
TRBV28	16	TRBJ1-3	-	TGTGCCAGCAGTCCAACCGGGACAAACTCTGGAAACACCATATATTTT	CASSPTGTNSGNTIYF
TRBV7-2	14	TRBJ2-7	-	TGTGCCAGCAGCTTAGGCGGAAGCGCCTACGAGCAGTACTTC	CASSLGGSAYEQYF
TRBV7-3	13	TRBJ2-1	-	TGTGCCAGCAGCTTACCTAGCGTGAATGAGCAGTTCTTC	CASSLPSVNEQFF
TRBV5-6	16	TRBJ2-3	TRBD1	TGTGCCAGCAGCAGACCCCGGGACAGACAAACAGATACGCAGTATTTT	CASSRPRDRQTDTQYF
TRBV9	16	TRBJ2-3	-	TGTGCCAGCAGCGTAGCGGAGCCCCGAGGCACAGATACGCAGTATTTT	CASSVAEPRGTDTQYF
TRBV9	14	TRBJ2-2	-	TGTGCCAGCAGCGGCGGTGGCGTCACCGGGGAGCTGTTTTTT	CASSGGGVTGELFF
TRBV6-5	13	TRBJ2-3	-	TGTGCCAGCAGTCTCCGGGACACAGATACGCAGTATTTT	CASSLRDTDTQYF
TRBV5-1	17	TRBJ2-6	-	TGCGCCAGCAGCTTGGGACAGCCACCCTCTGGGGCCAACGTCCTGACTTTC	CASSLGQPPSGANVLTF
TRBV9	17	TRBJ2-2	-	TGTGCCAGCAGTGAACCCAGGGCCCGTCCGGACACCGGGGAGCTGTTTTTT	CASSEPRARPDTGELFF
TRBV4-3	15	TRBJ1-5	TRBD1	TGCGCCAGCAGTCGGGACAGGGATAGCAATCAGCCCCAGCATTTT	CASSRDRDSNQPQHF
TRBV6-1	15	TRBJ2-2	TRBD2	TGTGCCAGCAGTGAACCCGGGACTAGTAAAGGGGAGCTGTTTTTT	CASSEPGTSKGELFF
TRBV29-1	10	TRBJ2-4	-	TGCAGCGCACACCTGGACATTCAGTACTTC	CSAHLDIQYF
TRBV28	13	TRBJ1-1	-	TGTGCCAGCAGTTTTTCAGGGGTTACTGAAGCTTTCTTT	CASSFSGVTEAFF
TRBV11-2	16	TRBJ2-1	TRBD2	TGTGCCAGCAGCCTTCGGGGACTAGCGGGAGGAGATGAGCAGTTCTTC	CASSLRGLAGGDEQFF
TRBV28	12	TRBJ1-1	TRBD1	TGTGCCAGCAGTCTATTGGACAGGGGGGCTTTCTTT	CASSLLDRGAFF
TRBV4-1	16	TRBJ2-1	TRBD2	TGCGCCAGCAGCCAAATCCCTAGCGGGTGGTACAATGAGCAGTTCTTC	CASSQIPSGWYNEQFF
TRBV28	16	TRBJ1-5	TRBD1	TGTGCCAGCAGTCTATCTGACAGGGGGCCTGGGCAGCCCCAGCATTTT	CASSLSDRGPGQPQHF
TRBV28	13	TRBJ2-3	TRBD2	TGTGCCAGCAGTTGGGGGGGAGCAGATACGCAGTATTTT	CASSWGGADTQYF
TRBV5-1	17	TRBJ2-7	-	TGCGCCAGCAGCGAAATGGGGAGACTAGAAGCCTCCCACGAGCAGTACTTC	CASSEMGRLEASHEQYF
TRBV4-1	14	TRBJ2-5	-	TGCGCCAGCAGCCAAGAGGGCAGAAAAGAGACCCAGTACTTC	CASSQEGRKETQYF
TRBV11-3	13	TRBJ2-7	TRBD1	TGTGCCAGCAGCTTGGCAGGGGGATCCGAGCAGTACTTC	CASSLAGGSEQYF
TRBV19	14	TRBJ2-2	-	TGTGCCAGTAACAGGGTCATTAACACCGGGGAGCTGTTTTTT	CASNRVINTGELFF
TRBV28	15	TRBJ1-2	-	TGTGCCAGCAGTTTTGTCCGGGATTATAACTATGGCTACACCTTC	CASSFVRDYNYGYTF
TRBV27	20	TRBJ1-1	TRBD1	TGTGCCAGCAGTCCATCACGATCCGGGACAGGGCTCTCCCGAATCACTGAAGCTTTCTTT	CASSPSRSGTGLSRITEAFF
TRBV10-1	14	TRBJ2-7	TRBD1	TGCGCCAGCAGTGAGTCGGGACAGGTCTACGAGCAGTACTTC	CASSESGQVYEQYF
TRBV12-5	13	TRBJ2-3	TRBD1	TGTGCTAGTGTGGGACAGGGCACAGATACGCAGTATTTT	CASVGQGTDTQYF
TRBV5-1	16	TRBJ1-1	-	TGCGCCAGCAGTCTTAGAACAGGGCTAGCGGACACTGAAGCTTTCTTT	CASSLRTGLADTEAFF
TRBV28	11	TRBJ2-7	-	TGTGCCAGCAGTCTCGGTTACGAGCAGTACTTC	CASSLGYEQYF
TRBV7-8	17	TRBJ2-4	-	TGTGCCAGCAGCTTAGCGCGAGAAGGAGTAGCCAAAAACATTCAGTACTTC	CASSLAREGVAKNIQYF
TRBV9	15	TRBJ1-4	TRBD1	TGTGCCAGCAGCGCCGGGACAGGGTTGAATGAAAAACTGTTTTTT	CASSAGTGLNEKLFF
TRBV18	14	TRBJ1-1	TRBD1	TGTGCCAGCTCACCAGGACAGGGAAGCACTGAAGCTTTCTTT	CASSPGQGSTEAFF